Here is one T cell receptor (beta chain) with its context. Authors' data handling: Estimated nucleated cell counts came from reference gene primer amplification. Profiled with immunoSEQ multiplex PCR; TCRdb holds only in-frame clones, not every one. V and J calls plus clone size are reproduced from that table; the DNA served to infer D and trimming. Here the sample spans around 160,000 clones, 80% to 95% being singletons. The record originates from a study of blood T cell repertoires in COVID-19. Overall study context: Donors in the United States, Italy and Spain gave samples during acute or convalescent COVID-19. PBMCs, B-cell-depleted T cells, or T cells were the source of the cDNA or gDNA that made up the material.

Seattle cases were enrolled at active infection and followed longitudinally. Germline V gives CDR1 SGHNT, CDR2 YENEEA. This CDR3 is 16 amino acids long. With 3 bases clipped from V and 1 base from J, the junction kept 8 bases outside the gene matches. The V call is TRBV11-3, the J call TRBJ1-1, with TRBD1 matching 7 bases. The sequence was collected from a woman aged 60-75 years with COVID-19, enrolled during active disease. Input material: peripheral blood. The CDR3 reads CASSFSPRQGNTEAFF. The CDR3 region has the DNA TGTGCCAGCAGCTTCTCCCCCAGACAGGGGAACACTGAAGCTTTCTTT.